The sequence of this T cell receptor beta chain was determined in a study of Ad26.COV2.S vaccination and SARS-CoV-2 variants. As for the study in general: Trial arm assignment for the donor was COV1001 Ad26.COV2.S.

Repertoires were generated with immunoSEQ multiplex PCR, while TCRdb's copy carries only in-frame clones and drops some. The sample shows 300,000 to 400,000 clones, approximately 86% of them seen only once. As for treatment: approximately 18 received Ad26.COV2.S at low or high dose, single or two shots; 5 received placebo; per-sample allocation not given. Collection of samples fell on day 63 after the first vaccine or placebo injection. Looked up from germline, CDR1 is MDHEN and CDR2 is SYDVKM. This CDR3 comprises 15 residues. Between the trimmed V and J ends, which lost 6 bases and 6 bases, there was a span of 17 bases.

This chain connects TRBV28 to TRBJ1-4, with D possibly matching TRBD1 (6 bases). The sequence was collected from a person between 18 and 65 years old who received the Ad26.COV2.S COVID-19 vaccine or a placebo. Material: peripheral blood, obtained in a trial of Ad26.COV2.S vaccine versus placebo. CDR3 residues: CASRSSGAGDEKLFF. CDR3 sequence (DNA): TGTGCCAGCAGGTCTTCAGGGGCTGGGGATGAAAAACTGTTTTTT.